This T cell receptor (beta chain) was profiled in a study of T cell responses to AZD1222 COVID-19 vaccine. Study-wide results and caveats: Baseline seropositivity occurred in only a handful of AZD1222 recipients. Donors in the cohort were predominantly white British and more often female, and clonal diversity was possibly underestimated. Distributed over spike, vaccine-associated CD4 TCRs predominated at 160-218 and 743-854.

A remark on this clone: The antigen remains unidentified.

Per germline, CDR1 MNHNY and CDR2 SVGAGI (reference sequence). The CDR3 sequence is 14 residues long. Between the trimmed V and J ends, which lost 0 bases and 9 bases, there was a span of 12 bases. The repertoire was sequenced with immunoSEQ multiplex PCR; TCRdb's copy has only in-frame clones and lacks some. The sample consists of about 180,000 clones, approximately 91% of them appearing once. The J gene is TRBJ2-1, the V gene TRBV6-6; a possible D gene is TRBD1 (6 bases). The sequence was collected from an adult who received the AZD1222 COVID-19 vaccine. This specimen consisted of peripheral blood, obtained 28 days after the second AZD1222 dose. The CDR3 is CASSYSQLGGEQFF. For the CDR3, the DNA is TGTGCCAGCAGTTACTCCCAACTAGGGGGTGAGCAGTTCTTC.